The source of this T cell receptor beta chain is a study of OX40 agonist ivuxolimab in advanced cancers. Across the whole study: From about 23 to 85 years was the age range, with a mean of around 54 years, and roughly 83% were male. Three patients showed partial responses: one hepatocellular carcinoma and two cutaneous melanoma cases. Regarding the study as a whole: Some of the nonresponding patients also showed low levels of normalized T-cell clonal expansion.

As regards this clone: Its antigen is unknown.

Generated by immunoSEQ multiplex PCR, the TCRdb table keeps only in-frame clones and is missing some. The data show about 53,000 clones, 79% seen once. The input for sequencing was CD4+ or CD8+ T cells sorted from blood, taken in a trial of the OX40 agonist ivuxolimab. This clonotype was sampled from an adult with an advanced solid tumor such as melanoma, head and neck, liver or kidney cancer.

In DNA form, the CDR3 reads TGTGCCAGTAGTGTCGGGACAGGGGGTTACGAGCAGTACTTC. It encodes CASSVGTGGYEQYF. The genes are TRBV19 and TRBJ2-7; 11 nucleotides align to TRBD1. CDR1 and CDR2 from the germline V gene are LNHDA and SQIVND (reference sequence). V lost 5 bases, J lost 4 bases, and 4 bases stayed unmatched. The CDR3 consists of 14 residues.